What follows are 3 T cell receptor beta chains derived from one specimen sequenced in a study of cytomegalovirus exposure and HLA in healthy donors. Measured with immunoSEQ multiplex PCR; TCRdb has only the in-frame clones, and not every one. The table has approximately 230,000 clones, roughly 87% seen once; the top ten hold 12%. The sample consisted of PBMCs. Source of these receptors: a man aged 18 to 35 in good health and CMV-seropositive.

The V gene is TRBV9, the J gene TRBJ1-1; D may be TRBD1 (5 bases). This CDR3 spans 13 amino acids. Trimming shortened V by 4 bases and J by 8 bases, and 15 bases separated the two germline ends. The V gene's germline CDR1 is SGDLS and CDR2 YYNGEE. DNA of the CDR3: TGTGCCAGCAGCCCCGGAGGGGCTCAGGAAGCTTTCTTT. Protein product: CASSPGGAQEAFF. Full variable domain (missing parts from reference TRBV9 and TRBJ1-1): DSGVTQTPKHLITATGQRVTLRCSPRSGDLSVYWYQQSLDQGLQFLIQYYNGEERAKGNILERFSAQQFPDLHSELNLSSLELGDSALYFCASSPGGAQEAFFGQGTRLTVV.

V usage is TRBV5-1 and J usage is TRBJ2-1; 8 nucleotides agree with TRBD2. Germline CDR1 reads SGHRS; CDR2 reads YFSETQ. The CDR3 consists of 23 residues. Trimming cost V 1 base and J 0 bases; bases outside gene matches: 24. Written as DNA, the CDR3 is TGCGCCAGCAGCTTGCTCGGACTAGCATACGGCGGCCCCCATGGCGACTCCTACAATGAGCAGTTCTTC. It is translated as CASSLLGLAYGGPHGDSYNEQFF.

This clone was seen once. The rearrangement uses TRBV4-3 and TRBJ1-2, with TRBD1 matching over 8 bases. CDR3 size: 15 residues. The germline V gene has CDR1 LGHNA and CDR2 YSLEER. J gave up 4 bases and V 0 bases, and 4 bases lay outside the gene matches. The CDR3 region is CASSQDPTGGYGYTF. The CDR3 DNA sequence: TGCGCCAGCAGCCAAGATCCTACAGGGGGCTATGGCTACACCTTC.